These T cell receptor beta chains were read from a single sample in a study. TCRdb passed the 5' RACE reads through MiXCR, listing each CDR3 protein once. The sample has under 65,000 distinct CDR3 sequences, 25% to 30% seen once. Material: tumor-infiltrating memory CD4+ T cells sorted from the breast tumor. All receptors derive from a female donor with breast cancer. The CDR3 runs from the conserved cysteine through the conserved F or W. The D gene is left open where the match is weak. The listing skips clone size in some rows; elsewhere it reads once, few, many or a size class.

j_call v_call clone_size d_call cdr3_aa cdr3_nt
TRBJ2-7 TRBV25-1 - - CASSENGTGVSHEQYF TGTGCCAGCAGTGAGAACGGGACTGGCGTTTCCCACGAGCAGTACTTC
TRBJ1-1 TRBV20-1 few TRBD1 CSARGTATTKAFF TGCAGTGCTCGCGGGACAGCCACGACGAAAGCTTTCTTT
TRBJ1-2 TRBV7-9 many TRBD1 CASSEDRGRAGYTF TGTGCCAGCAGCGAGGACAGGGGGCGAGCTGGCTACACCTTC
TRBJ1-4 TRBV6-1 few TRBD1 CASSEATGGYEKLFF TGTGCCAGCAGTGAAGCGACAGGGGGCTATGAAAAACTGTTTTTT
TRBJ2-2 TRBV15 - - CATSRARLSGELFF TGTGCCACCAGCAGAGCCCGACTCTCCGGGGAGCTGTTTTTT
TRBJ2-7 TRBV9 few - CASSVAGDTYEQYF TGTGCCAGCAGCGTAGCGGGGGATACCTACGAGCAGTACTTC
TRBJ2-7 TRBV15 - - CATSRDLLLAGEQYF TGTGCCACCAGCAGAGATCTTTTACTAGCTGGGGAGCAGTACTTC
TRBJ2-1 TRBV12-3/TRBV12-4 few - CASSQTSFQDSYNEQFF TGTGCCAGCAGCCAAACTAGCTTCCAGGACTCCTACAATGAGCAGTTCTTC
TRBJ1-1 TRBV2 - TRBD1 CASSDRTGGTEAFF TGTGCCAGCAGTGATCGGACAGGGGGTACTGAAGCTTTCTTT
TRBJ2-3 TRBV12-3/TRBV12-4 - - CASSSRPPIFTDTQYF TGTGCCAGCAGTTCCAGACCGCCGATCTTCACAGATACGCAGTATTTT
TRBJ2-7 TRBV10-3 - TRBD1 CAIRPSTGIYEQYF TGTGCCATCAGACCTTCGACAGGGATCTACGAGCAGTACTTC
TRBJ1-4 TRBV5-1 - - CASSPGTAEEKLFF TGCGCCAGCAGCCCGGGGACCGCTGAAGAAAAACTGTTTTTT
TRBJ1-2 TRBV7-9 - - CASSLQGDSGYTF TGTGCCAGCAGCTTACAGGGCGACAGTGGCTACACCTTC
TRBJ2-2 TRBV5-1 - TRBD2 CASSPRGLGNTGELFF TGCGCCAGCAGCCCGCGGGGACTAGGGAACACCGGGGAGCTGTTTTTT
TRBJ1-1 TRBV20-1 medium-sized - CSARGGATGLVSTEAFF TGCAGTGCTAGAGGGGGGGCTACAGGGCTTGTTAGCACTGAAGCTTTCTTT
TRBJ2-1 TRBV4-2 - - CASSQVSVEHNEQFF TGTGCCAGCAGCCAAGTTAGCGTCGAGCACAATGAGCAGTTCTTC
TRBJ1-1 TRBV3-1 - - CASSLDKTEAFF TGTGCCAGCAGTCTGGACAAAACTGAAGCTTTCTTT
TRBJ2-1 TRBV7-2 - TRBD2 CASSRDLAAHPRHNEQCF TGTGCCAGCAGCCGGGACCTAGCGGCGCATCCGCGGCACAATGAGCAGTGCTTC
TRBJ2-2 TRBV7-2 - - CASSYESYTGELFF TGTGCCAGCAGCTACGAGAGCTACACCGGGGAGCTGTTTTTT
TRBJ2-3 TRBV7-3 few - CASSDGLSTDTQYF TGTGCCAGCTCGGACGGTCTCAGCACAGATACGCAGTATTTT
TRBJ2-1 TRBV7-9 - TRBD1 CASRGQGAGNEQFF TGTGCCAGCAGAGGACAGGGGGCGGGCAATGAGCAGTTCTTC
TRBJ2-3 TRBV7-3 few - CASSLGYKGDTQYF TGTGCCAGCAGCTTGGGCTACAAAGGGGATACGCAGTATTTT
TRBJ1-3 TRBV7-9 - TRBD1 CASSYGQAGNTIYF TGTGCCAGCAGCTATGGACAGGCTGGAAACACCATATATTTT
TRBJ2-2 TRBV20-1 - TRBD2 CRASLAGGPRTGELSF TGCAGGGCTAGCCTCGCGGGAGGGCCGAGGACCGGGGAGCTGTCTTTT
TRBJ2-6 TRBV7-2 few - CASSRQYSGANVLTF TGTGCCAGCAGCCGCCAGTACTCTGGGGCCAACGTCCTGACTTTC
TRBJ1-1 TRBV29-1 few - CSVKFLDEAFF TGCAGCGTTAAATTCCTTGATGAAGCTTTCTTT
TRBJ1-1 TRBV7-2 few - CASSIGRGGTEAFF TGTGCCAGCAGCATTGGGCGGGGAGGCACTGAAGCTTTCTTT
TRBJ2-3 TRBV9 - - CASSVGPLMGDTQYF TGTGCCAGCAGCGTAGGCCCTCTAATGGGAGATACGCAGTATTTT
TRBJ1-2 TRBV4-1 many TRBD1 CASSPITGESYGYTF TGCGCCAGCAGCCCCATCACAGGGGAAAGCTATGGCTACACCTTC
TRBJ2-3 TRBV5-1 - - CASSFSSRGSTDTQYF TGCGCCAGCAGCTTCTCATCGAGGGGGAGCACAGATACGCAGTATTTT
TRBJ1-2 TRBV20-1 - - CGASAAQDYGYTF TGCGGTGCTTCCGCAGCACAGGACTATGGCTACACCTTC
TRBJ1-5 TRBV28 few TRBD1 CASSGATGARQPQHF TGTGCCAGCAGTGGAGCGACAGGGGCCAGGCAGCCCCAGCATTTT
TRBJ1-1 TRBV6-1 - TRBD1 CASNPGTENTEAFF TGTGCCAGCAACCCCGGGACAGAGAACACTGAAGCTTTCTTT
TRBJ2-5 TRBV7-2 - - CASSRQGSQETQYF TGTGCCAGCAGCCGCCAGGGATCCCAAGAGACCCAGTACTTC
TRBJ1-5 TRBV20-1 few - CSAGAPGPNQPQHF TGCAGTGCTGGAGCTCCGGGTCCCAATCAGCCCCAGCATTTT
TRBJ2-1 TRBV2 - - CASRRSDLPYNEQFF TGTGCCAGCCGAAGGTCCGACTTGCCCTACAATGAGCAGTTCTTC
TRBJ1-2 TRBV6-1 few TRBD1 CASSGGQDGYTF TGTGCCAGCAGTGGAGGACAGGATGGCTACACCTTC
TRBJ2-3 TRBV29-1 - - CSVVTGFTDTQYF TGCAGCGTTGTAACGGGGTTCACAGATACGCAGTATTTT
TRBJ2-2 TRBV9 - - CASSFTTGGELFF TGTGCCAGCAGCTTTACGACAGGAGGGGAGCTGTTTTTT
TRBJ2-1 TRBV29-1 few - CSVAISSGVGEQFF TGCAGCGTTGCTATCAGTAGCGGTGTAGGTGAGCAGTTCTTC
TRBJ2-3 TRBV29-1 - - CSVVGQGRTDTQYF TGCAGCGTTGTCGGGCAGGGGCGGACAGATACGCAGTATTTT
TRBJ2-7 TRBV9 - TRBD2 CASSVGPSGRGGEQYF TGTGCCAGCAGCGTAGGCCCTAGCGGGAGGGGGGGCGAGCAGTACTTC
TRBJ1-1 TRBV3-1 - - CASAQGNTEAFF TGTGCCAGCGCACAGGGTAACACTGAAGCTTTCTTT
TRBJ2-3 TRBV6-1 few TRBD1 CASSAHRDRGTQWQYF TGTGCCAGCAGTGCCCACAGGGACAGGGGAACGCAGTGGCAGTATTTT
TRBJ1-2 TRBV11-2 few - CASSSLTGKWNYGYTF TGTGCCAGCAGCTCCCTCACAGGGAAGTGGAACTATGGCTACACCTTC
TRBJ1-5 TRBV28 few - CASSLNRGEPQHF TGTGCCAGCAGCCTTAACCGGGGCGAGCCCCAGCATTTT
TRBJ2-6 TRBV12-3/TRBV12-4 few - CATWFSGANVLTF TGTGCCACCTGGTTCTCTGGGGCCAACGTCCTGACTTTC
TRBJ2-7 TRBV7-9 few - CASSTGLYEQYF TGTGCCAGCAGTACAGGGTTGTACGAGCAGTACTTC
TRBJ2-3 TRBV20-1 - - CSASGGGADTQYF TGCAGTGCTAGCGGGGGCGGCGCAGATACGCAGTATTTT
TRBJ2-7 TRBV7-2 - - CASSRDLYEQYF TGTGCCAGCAGCCGAGATCTCTACGAGCAGTACTTC
TRBJ1-5 TRBV24-1 - - CATSEPISNQPQHF TGTGCCACCAGTGAACCAATCAGCAATCAGCCCCAGCATTTT
TRBJ1-1 TRBV6-2/TRBV6-3 - - CASSFPVGSAEAFF TGTGCCAGCAGTTTCCCCGTGGGGTCGGCTGAAGCTTTCTTT